A single sample is the source of the 21 T cell receptor beta chains below, sequenced in a study of blood T cell repertoires in COVID-19. The data were produced by immunoSEQ multiplex PCR, yet TCRdb's version contains in-frame clones alone and is incomplete. This table has about 230,000 clones, approximately 80% appearing once. Source material: peripheral blood. All receptors derive from a woman between 50 and 59 years old with acute or convalescent COVID-19.

V and J are TRBV11-3 and TRBJ2-4; 8 nucleotides align to TRBD1. The CDR3 runs to 16 residues. Losses at the gene ends were 2 bases for V and 4 bases for J; bases not matched to a gene: 7. Germline assignment: CDR1 SGHNT and CDR2 YENEEA. The CDR3 nucleotides are TGTGCCAGCAGCTTAAGTCCTGACAGGGGAAAAAACATTCAGTACTTC. Translation: CASSLSPDRGKNIQYF.

The DNA of the CDR3 is TGTGCCAGCAGCCAAGATGGTCTAGCGGGGGTCCATTACAATGAGCAGTTCTTC. It codes for CASSQDGLAGVHYNEQFF. V usage is TRBV3-1 (or the pseudogene TRBV3-2) and J usage is TRBJ2-1; 10 positions agree with TRBD2. The CDR3 has 18 amino acids. Per germline, CDR1 LGHDT and CDR2 YNNKEL (reference sequence). V was clipped by 0 bases and J by 4 bases; unmatched bases: 9.

The V call is TRBV5-4, the J call TRBJ2-7; 8 bases are shared with TRBD1. Germline trimming cut 4 bases from V and 3 bases from J; bases unmatched to any gene: 9. The CDR3 totals 15 residues. In germline, CDR1 is SGHNT, CDR2 YYREEE (reference sequence). The chain's CDR3 is CASSVSSGTGYEQYF. Here the CDR3 DNA reads TGTGCCAGCAGCGTCTCTTCCGGGACAGGCTACGAGCAGTACTTC.

The CDR3 DNA is TGTGCCAGCAGTGAGTCAGGGGGCCATCAGCCCCAGCATTTT. It is translated as CASSESGGHQPQHF. The chain joins TRBV6-4 to TRBJ1-5, with TRBD1 identical over 8 bases. This CDR3 is 14 amino acids long. The J segment lost 5 bases and the V segment lost 3 bases, leaving 3 bases of the junction unmatched. From germline, CDR1 is MRHNA and CDR2 SNTAGT.

This clone was detected only once. J is TRBJ1-1 and V is TRBV11-3; D might be TRBD1 (6 bases). The CDR3 is made up of 15 amino acids. Germline-derived CDR1 and CDR2 are SGHNT and YENEEA. V shed 0 bases and J shed 11 bases, with 19 bases lying between them. In DNA form, the CDR3 reads TGTGCCAGCAGCTTAGATTCCACAGGGCTGGAATCGGCTTTCTTT. Translating gives CASSLDSTGLESAFF.

The chain employs TRBV7-9 and TRBJ1-2, with TRBD1 as a possible D gene (5 bases). CDR1 and CDR2 from the germline V gene are SEHNR and FQNEAQ (reference sequence). The length of the CDR3 is 15 residues. Trimming took off 1 base at V and 2 bases at J, with 11 bases between the two ends. CDR3 protein: CASSLDQGGNYGYTF. In nucleotides, the CDR3 is TGTGCCAGCAGCTTAGACCAGGGAGGGAACTATGGCTACACCTTC.

V usage is TRBV6-5 and J usage is TRBJ2-1; D remains unclear. The CDR3 consists of 12 residues. V lost 5 bases and J 9 bases, leaving 11 bases between the germline ends. Germline V lookup: CDR1 MNHEY, CDR2 SVGAGI. The CDR3 protein is CASSPWPFEQFF. CDR3 sequence (DNA): TGTGCCAGCAGTCCTTGGCCGTTTGAGCAGTTCTTC.

The V call is TRBV6-6, the J call TRBJ2-2; D is undetermined. Trimming removed 4 bases from V and 7 bases from J, with 7 bases in between. The CDR3 has 12 amino acids. Per the germline V gene, CDR1 is MNHNY and CDR2 is SVGAGI (reference sequence). CDR3 residues: CASSSSGGELFF. Here the CDR3 DNA reads TGTGCCAGCAGTTCCAGTGGCGGGGAGCTGTTTTTT.

CDR3 nucleotides: TGTGCCAGCAGCTTAGGGGGGGATGAAAAACTGTTTTTT. Translating it yields CASSLGGDEKLFF. The chain links TRBV7-2 to TRBJ1-4; TRBD1 might be the D (5 bases). The CDR3 sequence is 13 residues long. CDR1 is SGHTA and CDR2 is FQGNSA in the germline V gene. Trimming pared 1 base from V and 6 bases from J, leaving 6 bases between.

The chain uses TRBV18 and TRBJ2-3; D possibly corresponds to TRBD2 (6 bases). CDR3 length equals 11 residues. V was pared by 6 bases and J by 7 bases, with 8 bases between. Germline loops: CDR1 KGHSH, CDR2 LQKENI. DNA for the CDR3: TGTGCCAGCTCCCGGGGGAATACGCAGTATTTT. Encoded protein: CASSRGNTQYF.

Turning to this clone: The junction departs from the called germline gene at one end, perhaps through a read error. The chain has TRBV7-2 and TRBJ2-1; 8 bases align to TRBD2. CDR1 is SGHTA and CDR2 is FQGNSA in the germline V gene. The CDR3 sequence is 15 residues long. Here the CDR3 reads CASSLEAGATDEQFF. The DNA of the CDR3 is TGTGCCAGCAGTTTAGAAGCGGGAGCTACGGATGAGCAGTTCTTC.

In nucleotides, the CDR3 is TGTGCCTGGAGTCGACAGGTGGACACAGATACGCAGTATTTT. This translates into CAWSRQVDTDTQYF. The chain uses TRBV30 and TRBJ2-3, with D perhaps TRBD1 (6 bases). This CDR3 has 14 amino acids. Germline V CDR1 and CDR2: GTSNPN, SVGIG (reference sequence). The V end was cut by 2 bases, the J end by 2 bases, with 11 bases between.

The chain has TRBV30 and TRBJ2-3; 7 bases match TRBD2. CDR1 and CDR2 (germline): GTSNPN, SVGIG (reference sequence). V lost 2 bases to trimming and J lost 0 bases; unmatched junction nucleotides: 2. The CDR3 runs to 14 residues. The CDR3 loop reads CAWSREGSTDTQYF. The CDR3 nucleotides read TGTGCCTGGAGTAGGGAGGGTAGCACAGATACGCAGTATTTT.

This chain uses TRBV19 with TRBJ2-1, with 14 positions matching TRBD2. CDR3 length: 17 amino acids. V lost 6 bases and J lost 4; bases outside the gene matches: 8. Germline V gives CDR1 LNHDA, CDR2 SQIVND (reference sequence). CDR3 in amino acids: CASRGLAGAFQYNEQFF. CDR3 nucleotide sequence: TGTGCCAGTAGGGGACTAGCGGGGGCGTTTCAGTACAATGAGCAGTTCTTC.

The chain uses TRBV10-3 and TRBJ1-1, with unresolved D. This CDR3 region has 15 residues. V lost 0 bases and J 0 bases, leaving 8 bases between the germline ends. CDR1 is ENHRY, CDR2 SYGVKD, per germline. CDR3 sequence (DNA): TGTGCCATCAGTGAGTCGCTTCAGATGAACACTGAAGCTTTCTTT. This encodes CAISESLQMNTEAFF.

The genes are TRBV6-5 and TRBJ2-7; 15 bases match TRBD2. The germline gives CDR1 MNHEY, CDR2 SVGAGI. Trimming at V came to 7 bases and at J to 8 bases, leaving 6 bases not matched to a gene. This CDR3 spans 14 amino acids. The CDR3: CASIPGLAGGKQYF. In nucleotides, the CDR3 is TGTGCCAGCATCCCGGGACTAGCGGGGGGAAAGCAGTACTTC.

This rearrangement joins TRBV5-6 to TRBJ2-3, with 10 bases identical to TRBD2. Germline V gene data show CDR1 as SGHDT and CDR2 as YYEEEE. The J segment lost 3 bases and the V segment lost 10 bases, leaving 8 bases of the junction unmatched. The CDR3 totals 14 residues. The CDR3 coding sequence is TGTGCCTGTGCTAGCGGGAGTGGGACAGATACGCAGTATTTT. Translated, it gives CACASGSGTDTQYF.

The genes are TRBV3-1 (or the pseudogene TRBV3-2) and TRBJ2-7, with TRBD1 matching over 8 bases. Per the germline V gene, CDR1 is LGHDT and CDR2 is YNNKEL (reference sequence). CDR3 size: 15 residues. With V trimmed by 1 base and J by 3 bases, 5 bases remained unmatched. The CDR3, as DNA: TGTGCCAGCAGCCAAGGTTTCAGGGGGCGCTACGAGCAGTACTTC. Protein product: CASSQGFRGRYEQYF.

The V gene is TRBV7-9, the J gene TRBJ1-1, with 10 bases identical to TRBD1. This CDR3 spans 17 amino acids. V shed 5 bases and J 6 bases; nucleotides not matched to a gene: 15. CDR1 SEHNR and CDR2 FQNEAQ come from the germline V gene (reference sequence). CDR3 region: CASSISWDGTGEAEAFF. The CDR3, as DNA: TGTGCCAGCAGCATTAGTTGGGACGGGACAGGGGAAGCTGAAGCTTTCTTT.

The chain combines TRBV27 with TRBJ2-7; 8 nucleotides align to TRBD2. The CDR3 extends over 14 amino acids. Germline CDR1 reads MNHEY; CDR2 reads SMNVEV (reference sequence). Trimming at V came to 3 bases and at J to 6 bases, leaving 7 bases not matched to a gene. CDR3 DNA sequence: TGTGCCAGCAGTTTGACTAGCGTTGGGAGCGAGCAGTACTTC. This translates into CASSLTSVGSEQYF.

V is TRBV7-9 and J is TRBJ2-1; D possibly corresponds to TRBD2 (5 bases). Germline CDR1 SEHNR, CDR2 FQNEAQ (reference sequence). The V gene lost 6 bases and the J gene lost 4 bases, with 19 bases spanning the gap. This CDR3 has 16 amino acids. The CDR3 DNA reads TGTGCCAGCAGGGCGGGTAGTGTTGACTTTTACAATGAGCAGTTCTTC. Encoded protein: CASRAGSVDFYNEQFF.